This entry lists 27 T cell receptor beta chains sequenced from one sample in a study of cytotoxic CD8 clonotypes in ibrutinib-treated CLL. Produced via immunoSEQ multiplex PCR; TCRdb's table is partial and in-frame only. Here the sample spans tens of thousands of clones, around 83% being singletons. Sequenced material: PBMCs, taken before ibrutinib treatment. These TCRs come from a human donor with chronic lymphocytic leukemia.

This clone is a singleton in its sample. This chain uses TRBV19 with TRBJ2-7; 8 nucleotides align to TRBD2. The germline CDR1 and CDR2 sequences are LNHDA and SQIVND (reference sequence). This CDR3 is built from 15 residues. J lost 1 base, V lost 4 bases, and 6 bases had no gene match. DNA for the CDR3: TGTGCCAGTAGTAGAAAGCGGGAGCTGTCCTACGAGCAGTACTTC. Encoded protein: CASSRKRELSYEQYF.

The genes are TRBV15 and TRBJ1-1, with no clear D. CDR1 is LNHNV, CDR2 YYDKDF, per germline (reference sequence). The CDR3 has 16 residues. The V gene lost 1 base and the J gene lost 7 bases, with 19 bases spanning the gap. The CDR3 is CATSRGGQTLYREAFF. CDR3 DNA: TGTGCCACCAGCAGAGGCGGTCAAACCTTATACCGTGAAGCTTTCTTT.

V and J are TRBV2 and TRBJ2-3, with D possibly TRBD1 on 5 matching bases. The CDR3 loop spans 14 amino acids. V dropped 7 bases and J dropped 3 bases, with 14 bases sitting between them. Germline V gene sequence: CDR1 SNHLY, CDR2 FYNNEI. The CDR3, as DNA: TGTGCCAGCACCAGCTGGGGCTCAACAGATACGCAGTATTTT. This codes for CASTSWGSTDTQYF.

The genes are TRBV11-2 and TRBJ1-1; D gene ambiguous. CDR1 is SGHAT and CDR2 is FQNNGV in the germline V gene. The CDR3 is 15 amino acids. The V and J ends lost 0 bases and 4 bases respectively, with 12 bases between them. Written as DNA, the CDR3 is TGTGCCAGCAGCTTAGATCCGGCTTACAGCACTGAAGCTTTCTTT. This sequence encodes CASSLDPAYSTEAFF.

This rearrangement joins TRBV5-6 to TRBJ1-3; tentatively, D is TRBD1 (5 bases). CDR1 is SGHDT and CDR2 is YYEEEE in the germline V gene. Trimming stripped 0 bases from V and 1 base from J, with 11 bases between. The CDR3 has 16 amino acids. The CDR3 spells CASSLARWGSGNTIYF. The DNA of the CDR3 is TGTGCCAGCAGCTTGGCCCGGTGGGGGTCTGGAAACACCATATATTTT.

Here the CDR3 DNA reads TGTGCCTGGAGTGTACGTTCCAGGACCTTCCTCTTTGACTATGGCTACACCTTC. This sequence encodes CAWSVRSRTFLFDYGYTF. The chain joins TRBV30 to TRBJ1-2; no reliable D call. V gave up 0 bases and J gave up 3 bases, with 23 bases separating them. The germline V gene encodes CDR1 GTSNPN and CDR2 SVGIG (reference sequence). The CDR3 is made up of 18 amino acids.

This clone is deemed medium-sized. The chain carries TRBV6-5 and TRBJ1-5, with no clear D. The CDR3 spans 13 residues. Trimming shortened V by 6 bases and J by 1 base, and 7 bases separated the two germline ends. Germline V gene lookup returns CDR1 MNHEY and CDR2 SVGAGI. CDR3 protein: CASSRRSNQPQHF. In DNA form, the CDR3 reads TGTGCCAGCAGCAGGAGGAGCAATCAGCCCCAGCATTTT.

V is TRBV7-6 and J is TRBJ2-7; 9 bases agree with TRBD2. With 2 bases clipped from V and 4 bases from J, the junction kept 3 bases outside the gene matches. The length of the CDR3 is 14 residues. Germline V gene data show CDR1 as SGHVS and CDR2 as FNYEAQ. CDR3 in DNA: TGTGCCAGCAGCTTATCGACTAGCGGTTACGAGCAGTACTTC. Translated: CASSLSTSGYEQYF.

V usage is TRBV30 and J usage is TRBJ2-7, with TRBD2 identical over 14 bases. The ends lost 4 bases at V and 8 bases at J; junction bases unmatched: 10. CDR1 is GTSNPN and CDR2 is SVGIG in the germline V gene (reference sequence). The CDR3 is 15 amino acids. For the CDR3, the DNA is TGTGCCTGGACCTCCCCCGGGACTAGCGGGAGTCAGCAGTACTTC. The encoded protein is CAWTSPGTSGSQQYF. Filled out from reference TRBV30 and TRBJ2-7, the complete variable domain reads SQTIHQWPATLVQPVGSPLSLECTVEGTSNPNLYWYRQAAGRGLQLLFYSVGIGQISSEVPQNLSASRPQDRQFILSSKKLLLSDSGFYLCAWTSPGTSGSQQYFGPGTRLTVT.

This chain links TRBV5-6 with TRBJ1-1; a possible D gene is TRBD1 (6 bases). V lost 3 bases and J 0 bases, leaving 6 bases between the germline ends. Per germline, CDR1 SGHDT and CDR2 YYEEEE. The CDR3 sequence is 13 residues long. CDR3 DNA: TGTGCCAGCAGCTGGACAGTGAACACTGAAGCTTTCTTT. Its protein is CASSWTVNTEAFF.

This chain connects TRBV4-1 to TRBJ2-1; TRBD2 aligns across 9 bases. Germline CDR1 MGHRA, CDR2 YSYEKL. With 5 bases clipped from V and 4 bases from J, the junction kept 12 bases outside the gene matches. CDR3 length: 17 residues. This CDR3 reads CASSYGTSRGRYNEQFF. For the CDR3, the DNA is TGCGCCAGCAGCTACGGGACTAGCCGGGGGCGATACAATGAGCAGTTCTTC.

The chain recombines TRBV19 with TRBJ1-2; unclear D gene. Between the trimmed V and J ends, which lost 5 bases and 4 bases, there was a span of 8 bases. The CDR3 consists of 12 residues. CDR1 and CDR2 from the germline V gene are LNHDA and SQIVND (reference sequence). This CDR3 reads CASSQISYGYTF. The DNA for the CDR3 is TGTGCCAGTAGTCAAATAAGCTATGGCTACACCTTC.

The gene calls are TRBV7-8 and TRBJ2-2; D gene unclear. V was cut by 11 bases and J by 1 base, with 14 bases left in between. The CDR3 consists of 14 residues. From germline, CDR1 is SGHVS and CDR2 FQNEAQ. The CDR3 region has the DNA TGTGCCTCCCGACCCCTTCAGAACACCGGGGAGCTGTTTTTT. It yields the protein CASRPLQNTGELFF.

The rearrangement uses TRBV7-6 and TRBJ1-5; weak D call: TRBD1 (5 bases). CDR1 is SGHVS, CDR2 FNYEAQ, per germline. With 5 bases removed from V and 0 bases from J, the gap between germline ends came to 11 bases. There are 15 residues in the CDR3. The chain's CDR3 is CASSVGGVSNQPQHF. The DNA for the CDR3 is TGTGCCAGCAGCGTCGGGGGGGTTAGCAATCAGCCCCAGCATTTT.

The chain recombines TRBV7-3 with TRBJ2-1; tentatively, D is TRBD1 or TRBD2 (6 bases each). CDR3 size: 15 residues. The germline V gene has CDR1 SGHTA and CDR2 FQGTGA. V lost 0 bases and J 4 bases, leaving 10 bases between the germline ends. The chain's CDR3 is CASSLTPGAYNEQFF. The CDR3 region has the DNA TGTGCCAGCAGCTTAACGCCGGGGGCGTACAATGAGCAGTTCTTC.

This chain links TRBV19 with TRBJ2-3; 12 positions agree with TRBD2. J was trimmed by 0 bases and V by 6 bases; bases with no gene match: 10. In germline, CDR1 is LNHDA, CDR2 SQIVND (reference sequence). This CDR3 region has 18 residues. In DNA, the CDR3 is TGTGCCAGTAGCCCTACTAGCGGGAGGTCCTATAGCACAGATACGCAGTATTTT. It codes for CASSPTSGRSYSTDTQYF.

This clone was recorded once. The chain has TRBV28 and TRBJ1-1; 9 bases are a match to TRBD1. CDR3 length equals 17 residues. Looked up from germline, CDR1 is MDHEN and CDR2 is SYDVKM. V lost 1 base to trimming and J lost 0 bases; unmatched junction nucleotides: 6. CDR3 in amino acids: CASSLSGQGRLNTEAFF. In DNA form, the CDR3 reads TGTGCCAGCAGTTTATCGGGACAGGGTCGGTTGAACACTGAAGCTTTCTTT.

V usage is TRBV27 and J usage is TRBJ1-1; D might be TRBD1 (5 bases). The length of the CDR3 is 13 residues. The germline V and J ends were trimmed by 6 bases and 5 bases, with 13 bases remaining between them. Germline lookup yields CDR1 MNHEY and CDR2 SMNVEV (reference sequence). The CDR3 reads CASRREGRTEAFF. CDR3 bases: TGTGCCAGCAGAAGGGAGGGACGGACTGAAGCTTTCTTT.

The V and J genes are TRBV19 and TRBJ2-2; possibly TRBD1 for D (6 bases). The CDR3 sequence is 14 residues long. Germline assignment: CDR1 LNHDA and CDR2 SQIVND (reference sequence). The V gene lost 7 bases and the J gene lost 5 bases, with 14 bases spanning the gap. CDR3 in DNA: TGTGCCAGTACCAGGGGAACAGTGACCGGGGAGCTGTTTTTT. This translates into CASTRGTVTGELFF.

The gene calls are TRBV6-5 and TRBJ2-3; D uncertain. The CDR3 length is 12 residues. CDR1 and CDR2 from the germline V gene are MNHEY and SVGAGI. V was pared by 5 bases and J by 1 base, with 4 bases between. In DNA, the CDR3 is TGTGCCAGCAGTACCCGCACAGATACGCAGTATTTT. Protein: CASSTRTDTQYF.

This CDR3 reads CASSIDREVNGYTF. CDR3 sequence (DNA): TGTGCCAGCAGCATCGACAGGGAGGTTAATGGCTACACCTTC. This rearrangement joins TRBV7-9 to TRBJ1-2, with 7 bases fitting TRBD1. CDR3 length: 14 amino acids. Germline CDR1 reads SEHNR; CDR2 reads FQNEAQ (reference sequence). Trimming at V came to 5 bases and at J to 6 bases, leaving 9 bases not matched to a gene. The full variable domain, with the rest looked up from reference TRBV7-9 and TRBJ1-2, is DTGVSQNPRHKITKRGQNVTFRCDPISEHNRLYWYRQTLGQGPEFLTYFQNEAQLEKSRLLSDRFSAERPKGSFSTLEIQRTEQGDSAMYLCASSIDREVNGYTFGSGTRLTVV.

The rearrangement uses TRBV6-5 and TRBJ2-1; 8 positions match TRBD2. The CDR3 has 14 amino acids. Trimming removed 5 bases from V and 4 bases from J; junction bases left unmatched: 4. Germline CDR1 MNHEY, CDR2 SVGAGI. The CDR3 DNA follows: TGTGCCAGCAGTCGTTTAGCGGGATACAATGAGCAGTTCTTC. Translation: CASSRLAGYNEQFF.

The CDR3 DNA is TGCGCCAGCAGCTTGACAGGGCCGGATCAGCCCCAGCATTTT. It yields the protein CASSLTGPDQPQHF. The rearrangement joins TRBV5-1 to TRBJ1-5; TRBD1 might be the D (6 bases). This CDR3 is built from 14 residues. Germline CDR1 is SGHRS and CDR2 is YFSETQ. V lost 1 base, J lost 5 bases, and 10 bases lay in between.

The chain uses TRBV14 and TRBJ1-4; D gene ambiguous. The CDR3 runs to 13 residues. The V end was cut by 0 bases, the J end by 8 bases, with 7 bases between. Germline CDR1 is SGHDN and CDR2 is FVKESK. The CDR3 sequence: CASSQDWAEKLFF. As DNA, the CDR3 is TGTGCCAGCAGCCAAGATTGGGCGGAAAAACTGTTTTTT. Filled out from reference TRBV14 and TRBJ1-4, the complete variable domain reads EAGVTQFPSHSVIEKGQTVTLRCDPISGHDNLYWYRRVMGKEIKFLLHFVKESKQDESGMPNNRFLAERTGGTYSTLKVQPAELEDSGVYFCASSQDWAEKLFFGSGTQLSVL.

The gene calls are TRBV7-8 and TRBJ2-7, with 7 bases lining up with TRBD2. CDR1 is SGHVS, CDR2 FQNEAQ, per germline. Germline trimming cut 1 base from V and 6 bases from J; bases unmatched to any gene: 6. The CDR3 covers 14 residues. CDR3 amino acids: CASSLVRERGEQYF. DNA of the CDR3: TGTGCCAGCAGCTTAGTGCGGGAGAGGGGCGAGCAGTACTTC.

The chain is built from TRBV11-2 and TRBJ2-5; D possibly corresponds to TRBD2 (6 bases). Germline V gives CDR1 SGHAT, CDR2 FQNNGV. The V end was cut by 4 bases, the J end by 7 bases, with 10 bases between. CDR3 length: 12 residues. This chain's CDR3 is CASSSTGVTQYF. As DNA, the CDR3 is TGTGCCAGCAGCTCCACGGGAGTGACCCAGTACTTC. The whole variable domain, filled in from reference TRBV11-2 and TRBJ2-5, reads EAGVAQSPRYKIIEKRQSVAFWCNPISGHATLYWYQQILGQGPKLLIQFQNNGVVDDSQLPKDRFSAERLKGVDSTLKIQPAKLEDSAVYLCASSSTGVTQYFGPGTRLLVL.

The chain carries TRBV29-1 and TRBJ2-5; no clear D gene. Trimming pared 1 base from V and 1 base from J, leaving 4 bases between. The V gene's germline CDR1 is SQVTM and CDR2 ANQGSEA. The CDR3 is made up of 12 amino acids. The CDR3 nucleotides are TGCAGCGTTGAAGGGGGCCAAGAGACCCAGTACTTC. Translation: CSVEGGQETQYF.